This T cell receptor (beta chain) was documented in a study of OX40 agonist ivuxolimab in advanced cancers. Clones were read by immunoSEQ multiplex PCR, and TCRdb kept only the in-frame ones, dropping some. Here the sample spans some 50,000 clones, 91% being singletons. Systemic immunosuppression or autoimmune disease history was grounds to exclude patients. The CDR3 is 10 amino acids. CDR1 and CDR2 from the germline V gene are DFQATT and SNEGSKA (reference sequence). Between the trimmed V and J ends, which lost 6 bases and 10 bases, there was a span of 10 bases. Sample: CD4+ or CD8+ T cells sorted from blood, taken in a trial of the OX40 agonist ivuxolimab. V gene TRBV20-1 combines with J gene TRBJ2-1, with D uncertain. The sequence came from an adult with an advanced solid tumor such as melanoma, head and neck, liver or kidney cancer. The CDR3 spells CSAKVREQFF. The CDR3 DNA sequence: TGCAGTGCCAAGGTTCGCGAGCAGTTCTTC.